This T cell receptor (beta chain) originates from a study of blood T cell repertoires in COVID-19. Study details: Sites across the United States, Italy and Spain contributed samples from acute and convalescent COVID-19.

In the original processing: The assay estimated nucleated cells by amplifying reference gene primers. TCRdb's table, derived via immunoSEQ multiplex PCR, lists solely in-frame clones and lacks some. The D gene and trimming were derived from the DNA, and the V and J assignments and clone size from that table. The table includes around 450,000 clones, roughly 89% detected once. V lost 2 bases, J lost 5 bases, and 6 bases stayed unmatched. In germline, CDR1 is SGHRS, CDR2 YFSETQ. The CDR3 totals 14 residues. This clonotype was sampled from a woman in her twenties or thirties with acute or convalescent COVID-19. The sample consisted of peripheral blood. The chain recombines TRBV5-1 with TRBJ1-2, with TRBD1 matching 7 bases. CDR3 in amino acids: CASSLTGTDYGYTF. DNA of the CDR3: TGCGCCAGCAGCTTAACCGGGACAGATTATGGCTACACCTTC.